A single sample gave rise to the 11 T cell receptor beta chains below, sequenced in a study of blood T cells in healthy people across ages. PCR was performed a second time for roughly 7 to 12 cycles using a sample-barcoded 5' primer and a J-beta primer mix. Each CDR3 protein gets one entry after TCRdb re-called the 5' RACE reads with MiXCR. The sample contains about 1.4 million distinct CDR3 sequences, approximately 63% of which appear only once. The specimen was blood. All receptors come from a man between 18 and 29 years old in good health.

Comment on this clonotype: In this CDR3 the conserved last residue, phenylalanine or tryptophan, is missing, so a read error is likely. The CDR3 reads CASSSDRNNEQYI. The CDR3 nucleotides read TGTGCCAGCAGTTCGGACAGGAACAATGAGCAGTACATC. This chain joins TRBV27 and TRBJ2-5; TRBD1 matches 7 bases. V shed 4 bases, J shed 11 bases, and the junction held 10 bases outside the gene matches. CDR1 is MNHEY and CDR2 is SMNVEV in the germline V gene (reference sequence). This CDR3 region has 13 residues.

V gene TRBV7-2 combines with J gene TRBJ1-4; no reliable D call. Looked up from germline, CDR1 is SGHTA and CDR2 is FQGNSA. The V and J ends lost 5 bases and 8 bases respectively, with 18 bases between them. This CDR3 has 15 residues. Written as DNA, the CDR3 is TGTGCCAGCAGCCGCCCGTTGGGAGGAGGAGAAAAACTGTTTTTT. As protein: CASSRPLGGGEKLFF.

This rearrangement joins TRBV4-1 to TRBJ1-5; D not certain. Germline V gene sequence: CDR1 MGHRA, CDR2 YSYEKL. The ends were cut back, 5 bases at V and 4 bases at J, with 12 bases in the middle. The CDR3 sequence is 14 residues long. As DNA, the CDR3 is TGCGCCAGCAGCACCCTCGGACTTAATCAGCCCCAGCATTTT. This gives the protein CASSTLGLNQPQHF.

The chain carries TRBV4-1 and TRBJ2-1; D not certain. From germline, CDR1 is MGHRA and CDR2 YSYEKL. Between the trimmed V and J ends, which lost 3 bases and 8 bases, there was a span of 8 bases. CDR3 length: 12 residues. The CDR3 nucleotides read TGCGCCAGCAGCCACCACTTCGATGAGCAGTTCTTC. Encoded protein: CASSHHFDEQFF.

There are a few counts of this clonotype. The chain links TRBV3-1 to TRBJ2-7; 9 nucleotides align to TRBD2. Germline V gene sequence: CDR1 LGHDT, CDR2 YNNKEL (reference sequence). With 3 bases clipped from V and 0 bases from J, the junction kept 18 bases outside the gene matches. The length of the CDR3 is 20 residues. The CDR3 DNA reads TGTGCCAGCAGCCACAGACCGGTCATAGCGGGGGTCCCCCCCTCCTACGAGCAGTACTTC. Amino acids: CASSHRPVIAGVPPSYEQYF.

The chain joins TRBV25-1 to TRBJ2-1; D may match TRBD1 or TRBD2 (5 bases each). The V end lost 4 bases, the J end lost 6 bases, and 16 bases lay between the germline ends. The CDR3 is 15 amino acids. CDR1 MGHDK and CDR2 SYGVNS come from the germline V gene. The CDR3 reads CASSVGTMAGNEQFF. In DNA, the CDR3 is TGTGCCAGCAGTGTAGGGACGATGGCGGGCAATGAGCAGTTCTTC.

The V gene is TRBV6-5, the J gene TRBJ2-1, with 8 bases matching TRBD2. Germline V gene data show CDR1 as MNHEY and CDR2 as SVGAGI. Trimming cost V 0 bases and J 10 bases; bases outside gene matches: 11. This CDR3 is built from 16 residues. CDR3: CASSYSGRARIGEQFF. The CDR3 nucleotides read TGTGCCAGCAGTTACTCCGGGAGGGCCCGGATTGGGGAGCAGTTCTTC.

This clonotype was counted only a few times. V and J are TRBV2 and TRBJ2-5; a weak D match, TRBD1 (6 bases). Trimming stripped 0 bases from V and 5 bases from J, with 13 bases between. The V gene's germline CDR1 is SNHLY and CDR2 FYNNEI. The CDR3 totals 15 residues. The CDR3 sequence is CASSEARGYGETQYF. The CDR3 DNA follows: TGTGCCAGCAGTGAAGCCAGGGGTTATGGTGAGACCCAGTACTTC.

V usage is TRBV4-1 and J usage is TRBJ2-5; possibly TRBD1 for D (6 bases). The CDR3 runs 15 residues. Germline values: CDR1 MGHRA, CDR2 YSYEKL. Trimming left V 0 bases short and J 5 bases short, with 13 bases between. The CDR3 DNA is TGCGCCAGCAGCCAAGAAGAAGGAACAGGGGAGACCCAGTACTTC. This sequence encodes CASSQEEGTGETQYF.

With respect to this clonotype: The junction differs from germline at one of its ends, possibly a read error. The chain links TRBV14 to TRBJ2-1, with a weak D call TRBD2 (6 bases). Looked up from germline, CDR1 is SGHDN and CDR2 is FVKESK. This CDR3 comprises 14 residues. Here the CDR3 DNA reads TGTGCCAGCAGCCAGACCTTAGCGGTCAATGGGCAGTTCTTC. Translated: CASSQTLAVNGQFF.

This chain links TRBV3-1 with TRBJ2-4; 12 nucleotides align to TRBD2. The J call may be wrong; the DNA end is better matched by TRBJ2-7. There are 17 residues in the CDR3. The germline V gene has CDR1 LGHDT and CDR2 YNNKEL (reference sequence). Here the CDR3 reads CASSRGLAGLSSYEQYF. The CDR3 region has the DNA TGTGCCAGCAGCCGCGGACTAGCGGGATTGAGCTCCTACGAGCAGTACTTC.